This entry concerns a single T cell receptor beta chain. This clone's antigen is unknown. Base qualities are missing; no much larger clone stands one base away. Using the deep immunoSEQ assay, TCR CDR3 regions were amplified from genomic DNA by multiplex PCR. Extracted genomic DNA from each cell subset was spread evenly across all wells of several immunoSEQ 96-well plates, with each plate serving as a replicate. For unsorted PBMC, roughly 330 ng of genomic DNA, equivalent to around 33,000 T cell genomes, went into each replicate PCR. Unsorted PBMC genomic DNA was sequenced across ten immunoSEQ deep assay plates. Purified libraries were quantified with a Qubit 3.0 fluorometer, sized on a Bioanalyzer 2100, and re-quantified with the KAPA Library Quantification kit. A separate single-read 150-cycle Illumina NextSeq 550 flow cell was used to sequence each immunoSEQ 96-well plate. Per the authors' processing: Because only junctional sequences without quality scores were contained in the immunoSEQ output, filtering matching that applied to full-length reads could not be performed. Sequences were annotated with PyIR, a Python wrapper for IgBLAST v1.9, and V/J genes and CDR3 were assigned using IMGT germline references. Reads were filtered out if the reads had weak V/J assignments (E-value above 1e-6), no CDR3, stop codons, out-of-frame junctions, or ambiguous translated residues. V3J clonotypes were defined as sequences sharing an identical inferred V gene, J gene, and CDR3 amino acid sequence. Percentage overlap between repertoires was computed as shared unique clonotypes divided by the size of the smaller repertoire. Repertoire richness was assessed with RTK rarefaction, the Chao1 estimator, and Recon v2.1 estimates of unobserved clonotypes. TCRdb's version of the immuneACCESS table is confined to in-frame rearrangements and falls short of the full clone set. An unresolved V gene accounts for under half of the shortfall where checked; the remainder is of unknown origin. V, J and clone size are taken as reported in that table, and D and trimming were inferred from the DNA itself. In all, the sample holds hundreds of thousands of clones, and approximately 71% of those were seen once. The ten most abundant clones make up 12% of the sample.

The sample belongs to a study of shared clonotypes between healthy human individuals (dated by TCRdb to about 2020). About the full investigation: The cohort included a few men and two women between 18 and 49 years of age. Blood TCR repertoires of a handful of healthy adults were deeply sequenced to estimate repertoire size and the extent of clonotype sharing between individuals. To increase sequencing depth and limit assay-specific biases, TCR repertoire library preparation and sequencing were carried out by different laboratories using diverse techniques. Between about 0.8 and 8.9 billion PBMCs per donor were obtained by leukapheresis. General conclusions and limits of the study: Pairwise subsampling indicated that sequencing depth was expected to affect the degree of clonotype sharing among donors. The small number of donors limited the genetic and exposure-history diversity represented. Sampling was restricted to blood, and TCR repertoires in tissues likely differ from the TCR repertoires found in blood.

Donors were healthy HIV-negative adults with no recently reported acute infections or vaccinations. All donors were Caucasian adults living in Nashville, Tennessee, USA. For unsorted samples, tens of millions of PBMCs were counted and genomic DNA was extracted with the QIAamp DNA Blood Mini kit. After blood collection by leukapheresis, PBMCs were isolated using Ficoll-Histopaque density gradient centrifugation and then cryopreserved in the vapor phase of liquid nitrogen. The sequence was obtained from a woman in her 40s in good health. Some clones in this sample may be carry-over from other donors' samples. The sample consisted of PBMCs.

At the DNA level, the sequence is TGTGCCAGCCGGAGCACAGATACGCAGTATTTT. Its protein product is CASRSTDTQYF. The chain is made from TRBV28 and TRBJ2-3, with no D gene named confidently. In the germline V gene, CDR1 corresponds to MDHEN and CDR2 to SYDVKM. Inclusive of the bounding cysteine and phenylalanine, the CDR3 is 11 residues long. Of the read, only the CDR3 DNA is kept; its 33 bases are in frame from base 1. The junction carries 3 bases between V and J, which are trimmed by 8 bases and 0 bases respectively.